This T cell receptor (beta chain) appears in the sequencing data of a study of shared clonotypes between healthy human individuals. On the study more broadly: Used for every donor were three CD4 naive, three CD4 memory, two CD8 naive and one CD8 memory plate.

Concerning this clone: Its antigen is unidentified.

Cells designated naive CD8 were CD45RO-negative and were positively selected for CCR7, with terminally differentiated effector memory CD45RA+ cells excluded. Study-wide results and limits: Lower generation probabilities were found for non-shared clonotypes than for those shared by all four donors.

The junction had 5 bases not matched to a gene; V was cut back by 5 bases and J by 6 bases. The CDR3 has 15 amino acids. From germline, CDR1 is MNHEY and CDR2 SMNVEV (reference sequence). Clones were read by immunoSEQ multiplex PCR, and TCRdb kept only the in-frame ones, dropping some. Of about 2 million clones listed, approximately 95% were seen once; the top ten hold approximately 1.2%. This rearrangement joins TRBV27 to TRBJ1-5; 12 nucleotides match TRBD1. Sample: naive CD8+ T cells sorted from blood. The clonotype comes from a man between 18 and 29 years old in good health. The CDR3 DNA reads TGTGCCAGCAGTCCGGGGACAGGGGGCAGTCAGCCCCAGCATTTT. It translates to CASSPGTGGSQPQHF.